The 13 T cell receptor beta chains listed next were all sequenced from one sample in a study of T cells in Graves' hyperthyroidism and ophthalmopathy. Amplified TCR beta CDR3 regions came from RNA transcripts. When the TCR CDR3 underwent first-round RT-PCR, the HTBI primer set was used. Via MiXCR, TCRdb re-called the multiplex PCR reads, giving one row per CDR3 protein. The table shows some 350,000 distinct CDR3 sequences, with about 13% occurring only once. The specimen was blood. The receptors come from a woman in her thirties or forties with Graves' ophthalmopathy.

V usage is TRBV2 and J usage is TRBJ2-2, with TRBD2 as a possible D gene (5 bases). V was shortened by 8 bases and J by 3 bases, with 16 bases between the two germline ends. CDR3 length equals 15 residues. The V gene's germline CDR1 is SNHLY and CDR2 FYNNEI. CDR3 in amino acids: CASRGSGRDTGELFF. CDR3 DNA sequence: TGTGCCAGCCGCGGTTCTGGGCGGGACACCGGGGAGCTGTTTTTT. The complete variable domain, with remaining parts taken from reference TRBV2 and TRBJ2-2, reads EPEVTQTPSHQVTQMGQEVILRCVPISNHLYFYWYRQILGQKVEFLVSFYNNEISEKSEIFDDQFSVERPDGSNFTLKIRSTKLEDSAMYFCASRGSGRDTGELFFGEGSRLTVL.

The chain uses TRBV24-1 and TRBJ2-1; 10 positions match TRBD1. Germline trimming cut 1 base from V and 8 bases from J; bases unmatched to any gene: 7. The CDR3 runs to 16 residues. Germline V gene lookup returns CDR1 KGHDR and CDR2 SFDVKD. Here the CDR3 DNA reads TGTGCCACCAGTGATTTCCGGGACAGGGGAAGGGATGAGCAGTTCTTC. It is translated as CATSDFRDRGRDEQFF.

This clonotype was picked up many times. This chain connects TRBV6-2 or TRBV6-3 to TRBJ2-2; 13 nucleotides line up with TRBD2. V lost 6 bases and J lost 4; bases outside the gene matches: 5. The CDR3 sequence is 16 residues long. Germline V gives CDR1 MNHEY, CDR2 SVGEGT. In DNA, the CDR3 is TGTGCCAGCAGGGTTAGACTAGCGGGAGGCACCGGGGAGCTGTTTTTT. It specifies CASRVRLAGGTGELFF.

Of note for this clonotype: This may come from a read error, since a much larger clone is one base off. The DNA for the CDR3 is TGTGCCAGCTCAAGACGGACACCTTTGAACACTGAAGCTTTCTTT. Translating gives CASSRRTPLNTEAFF. The chain carries TRBV18 and TRBJ1-1; a weak D match, TRBD1 (5 bases). Between the trimmed V and J ends, which lost 5 bases and 0 bases, there was a span of 13 bases. The germline gives CDR1 KGHSH, CDR2 LQKENI. This CDR3 is built from 15 residues.

V and J are TRBV5-1 and TRBJ2-5; D uncertain. CDR3 length: 14 residues. Trimming removed 5 bases at V and 5 bases at J, with 16 bases between. Germline values: CDR1 SGHRS, CDR2 YFSETQ. The DNA of the CDR3 is TGCGCCAGCAGTCGGGCCTCGTTTGCGGAGACCCAGTACTTC. Encoded protein: CASSRASFAETQYF.

Notes on this clonotype: A read error may produce the germline difference seen at one junction end. The chain combines TRBV28 with TRBJ2-5; no definite D call. Germline V lookup: CDR1 MDHEN, CDR2 SYDVKM. The CDR3 length is 13 residues. The chain's CDR3 is CASSLGISETQHF. Here the CDR3 DNA reads TGTGCCAGCAGTTTGGGCATTTCGGAGACCCAGCACTTC.

This clonotype was seen ten or more times. The chain combines TRBV29-1 with TRBJ2-7, with D hard to call. Germline V CDR1 and CDR2: SQVTM, ANQGSEA. This CDR3 is built from 12 residues. The V gene lost 4 bases and the J gene lost 1 base, with 8 bases spanning the gap. In DNA, the CDR3 is TGCAGCGTTGTACAAACTTCCTACGAGCAGTACTTC. Translating gives CSVVQTSYEQYF.

This clonotype appeared many times. The chain employs TRBV28 and TRBJ2-1; unclear D gene. V was shortened by 4 bases and J by 6 bases, with 13 bases between the two germline ends. Per the germline V gene, CDR1 is MDHEN and CDR2 is SYDVKM. The CDR3 extends over 14 amino acids. The CDR3 reads CASSSPASLNEQFF. The CDR3 DNA follows: TGTGCCAGCAGTTCCCCCGCCAGCCTCAATGAGCAGTTCTTC.

The chain combines TRBV18 with TRBJ2-5; D remains unclear. Trimming took 0 bases from V and 5 from J, leaving 13 bases between them. From germline, CDR1 is KGHSH and CDR2 LQKENI. The CDR3 length is 15 residues. The CDR3 bases are TGTGCCAGCTCACCACCCAACCTCGGCGAGGAGACCCAGTACTTC. Translating gives CASSPPNLGEETQYF. Supplemented by reference TRBV18 and TRBJ2-5, the full variable domain reads NAGVMQNPRHLVRRRGQEARLRCSPMKGHSHVYWYRQLPEEGLKFMVYLQKENIIDESGMPKERFSAEFPKEGPSILRIQQVVRGDSAAYFCASSPPNLGEETQYFGPGTRLLVL.

The chain is built from TRBV20-1 and TRBJ2-1; TRBD2 matches at 9 bases. The CDR3 covers 16 residues. V gave up 2 bases and J gave up 1 base; unmatched junction bases: 6. Per the germline V gene, CDR1 is DFQATT and CDR2 is SNEGSKA (reference sequence). In nucleotides, the CDR3 is TGCAGTGCTAGACAATTAGCGGGAGAATCCTACAATGAGCAGTTCTTC. It yields the protein CSARQLAGESYNEQFF.

The sample holds a few counts of this clonotype. The chain uses TRBV27 and TRBJ2-1; tentatively, D is TRBD1 or TRBD2 (5 bases each). Trimming stripped 0 bases from V and 7 bases from J, with 13 bases between. The CDR3 runs 15 residues. Germline V lookup: CDR1 MNHEY, CDR2 SMNVEV (reference sequence). CDR3 protein: CASSLSWGYGNEQFF. The CDR3, as DNA: TGTGCCAGCAGTTTATCCTGGGGGTATGGTAATGAGCAGTTCTTC.

Only a few counts were recorded for this clonotype. V is TRBV3-1 and J is TRBJ1-5, with 9 bases aligning to TRBD1. The J segment lost 11 bases and the V segment lost 4 bases, leaving 15 bases of the junction unmatched. The CDR3 totals 16 residues. In germline, CDR1 is LGHDT, CDR2 YNNKEL (reference sequence). In DNA, the CDR3 is TGTGCCAGCAGCCCTAGACAGGGGGACCCGCCGGGGGCCCAGCATTTT. Translated: CASSPRQGDPPGAQHF.

This clonotype occurred a few times. The chain links TRBV27 to TRBJ2-6, with 7 nucleotides matching TRBD1. The CDR3 is 16 residues long. Germline lookup yields CDR1 MNHEY and CDR2 SMNVEV (reference sequence). V was clipped by 2 bases and J by 1 base; unmatched bases: 2. CDR3 coding DNA: TGTGCCAGCAGTTTAAAGGGGGCTTCTGGGGCCAACGTCCTGACTTTC. It translates to CASSLKGASGANVLTF.